The 18 T cell receptor beta chains reported below all come from one sample, sequenced in a study of CD4+ T cells in melanoma. Sequencing used immunoSEQ multiplex PCR; TCRdb keeps in-frame clones, though not all of them. Here the sample spans about 5,700 clones, around 68% being singletons. The sequenced material came from cells from a culture (not recorded whether cultured in vitro). Source of these receptors: a human donor with melanoma.

The rearrangement links TRBV7-9 to TRBJ1-1; 9 bases fit TRBD1. CDR3 length equals 18 residues. The V segment lost 5 bases and the J segment 3 bases; nucleotides outside the gene matches: 16. CDR1 is SEHNR, CDR2 FQNEAQ, per germline (reference sequence). CDR3 DNA sequence: TGTGCCAGCAGCCAGCGATCGGGACAGGGTGTGTCGCACACTGAAGCTTTCTTT. It encodes CASSQRSGQGVSHTEAFF.

V is TRBV27 and J is TRBJ1-2; 7 nucleotides line up with TRBD1. Looked up from germline, CDR1 is MNHEY and CDR2 is SMNVEV (reference sequence). The CDR3 covers 13 residues. With V trimmed by 4 bases and J by 4 bases, 3 bases remained unmatched. The CDR3 sequence: CASSSAGGYGYTF. The CDR3, as DNA: TGTGCCAGCAGTTCGGCAGGGGGCTATGGCTACACCTTC.

Written as DNA, the CDR3 is TGTGCCAGCATCGGGGACAACCAAGAGACCCAGTACTTC. As protein: CASIGDNQETQYF. The chain links TRBV12-3 or TRBV12-4 to TRBJ2-5, with D possibly TRBD1 on 6 matching bases. The CDR3 has 13 residues. Trimming pared 7 bases from V and 0 bases from J, leaving 9 bases between.

The chain joins TRBV30 to TRBJ1-1, with D hard to call. Trimming stripped 3 bases from V and 2 bases from J, with 13 bases between. The CDR3 is 14 amino acids. Germline lookup yields CDR1 GTSNPN and CDR2 SVGIG (reference sequence). This chain's CDR3 is CAWRYRLGNTEAFF. CDR3 nucleotide sequence: TGTGCCTGGAGGTATCGTCTTGGTAACACTGAAGCTTTCTTT.

The rearrangement joins TRBV24-1 to TRBJ2-7; 8 bases agree with TRBD2. After removal of 4 bases from V and 6 bases from J, the junction contained 4 bases not matched to a gene. Per germline, CDR1 KGHDR and CDR2 SFDVKD. The CDR3 consists of 13 residues. The CDR3 DNA follows: TGTGCCACCAGTGACCGGGGGGGGCTCGAGCAGTACTTC. Protein product: CATSDRGGLEQYF.

This chain joins TRBV7-3 and TRBJ2-1, with TRBD2 matching over 11 bases. The CDR3 loop spans 16 amino acids. Unmatched junction bases numbered 14, after V lost 8 bases and J lost 8 bases. Germline CDR1 SGHTA, CDR2 FQGTGA. The CDR3 region has the DNA TGTGCCAGCCACCCAGGCATGGCTAGCGGGGGGTATGAGCAGTTCTTC. Translation: CASHPGMASGGYEQFF.

In this sample, this clone is large. The rearrangement joins TRBV3-1 (or the pseudogene TRBV3-2) to TRBJ2-2, with TRBD1 as a possible D gene (6 bases). V was cut by 4 bases and J by 5 bases, with 11 bases left in between. The CDR3 is made up of 14 amino acids. Germline CDR1 is LGHDT and CDR2 is YNNKEL (reference sequence). CDR3 region: CASSLRTETGELFF. CDR3 bases: TGTGCCAGCAGCCTACGGACAGAAACCGGGGAGCTGTTTTTT.

Remarks on this clone: Sequence at one end of the junction differs from germline and may be a read error. The V gene is TRBV7-7, the J gene TRBJ2-1, with D possibly being TRBD2 (6 bases). Looked up from germline, CDR1 is SSHAT and CDR2 is FNYEAQ (reference sequence). CDR3 length: 15 amino acids. This CDR3 reads CASSLGAGRNNEQFF. The CDR3 DNA is TGTGCTAGCAGCTTAGGGGCGGGGCGCAACAATGAGCAGTTCTTC. Full variable domain (missing parts from reference TRBV7-7 and TRBJ2-1): GAGVSQSPRYKVTKRGQDVTLRCDPISSHATLYWYQQALGQGPEFLTYFNYEAQPDKSGLPSDRFSAERPEGSISTLTIQRTEQRDSAMYRCASSLGAGRNNEQFFGPGTRLTVL.

The rearrangement uses TRBV14 and TRBJ1-2; possible D gene TRBD1, 5 bases. The germline V gene has CDR1 SGHDN and CDR2 FVKESK. V lost 0 bases and J 3 bases, leaving 17 bases between the germline ends. The CDR3 spans 17 residues. The CDR3 nucleotides read TGTGCCAGCAGCCAAGAAATGTGGGGGGATCCTTACTATGGCTACACCTTC. Translation: CASSQEMWGDPYYGYTF. The variable domain in full, completed from reference TRBV14 and TRBJ1-2, reads EAGVTQFPSHSVIEKGQTVTLRCDPISGHDNLYWYRRVMGKEIKFLLHFVKESKQDESGMPNNRFLAERTGGTYSTLKVQPAELEDSGVYFCASSQEMWGDPYYGYTFGSGTRLTVV.

The chain is built from TRBV5-6 and TRBJ2-5; maybe TRBD1 (6 bases). V dropped 2 bases and J dropped 6 bases, with 14 bases sitting between them. The CDR3 spans 14 residues. Germline V gene sequence: CDR1 SGHDT, CDR2 YYEEEE. The DNA for the CDR3 is TGTGCCAGCAGCTTAAAACAGGGCTCGCAGACCCAGTACTTC. As protein: CASSLKQGSQTQYF.

In this sample, this clone turned up a few times. The J gene is TRBJ1-2, the V gene TRBV30, with D perhaps matching TRBD1 (6 bases). CDR3 length equals 15 residues. Germline assignment: CDR1 GTSNPN and CDR2 SVGIG (reference sequence). The V gene lost 3 bases and the J gene lost 8 bases, with 22 bases spanning the gap. In DNA, the CDR3 is TGTGCCTGGAGCCCGGACGGGACATTAGGATGGGGCTACACCTTC. It encodes CAWSPDGTLGWGYTF.

The chain recombines TRBV7-2 with TRBJ2-1, with D possibly TRBD2 on 5 matching bases. V was trimmed by 5 bases and J by 9 bases, leaving 8 bases between them. There are 11 residues in the CDR3. In germline, CDR1 is SGHTA, CDR2 FQGNSA. The CDR3 loop is CASSQGSEQFF. The CDR3 DNA is TGTGCCAGCAGCCAAGGGAGTGAGCAGTTCTTC. The whole variable domain, filled in from reference TRBV7-2 and TRBJ2-1, reads GAGVSQSPSNKVTEKGKDVELRCDPISGHTALYWYRQSLGQGLEFLIYFQGNSAPDKSGLPSDRFSAERTGGSVSTLTIQRTQQEDSAVYLCASSQGSEQFFGPGTRLTVL.

This clone has only a few counts. The chain employs TRBV7-3 and TRBJ1-4; D is undetermined. Trimming shortened V by 2 bases and J by 2 bases, and 15 bases separated the two germline ends. CDR3 size: 17 residues. From germline, CDR1 is SGHTA and CDR2 FQGTGA. CDR3 coding DNA: TGTGCCAGCAGCTTATCCGGCAACACACGGACTAATGAAAAACTGTTTTTT. Translating gives CASSLSGNTRTNEKLFF.

This clone is medium-sized. The rearrangement joins TRBV5-4 to TRBJ1-4; 9 nucleotides match TRBD1. V lost 4 bases to trimming and J lost 5 bases; unmatched junction nucleotides: 6. The germline gives CDR1 SGHNT, CDR2 YYREEE (reference sequence). The CDR3 consists of 15 residues. The CDR3 loop is CASSTNRGLNEKLFF. The CDR3 DNA follows: TGTGCCAGCAGCACGAACAGGGGGCTGAATGAAAAACTGTTTTTT.

The chain links TRBV4-2 to TRBJ2-1; D is possibly TRBD1 or TRBD2 (6 bases each). Germline CDR1 LGHNA, CDR2 YNFKEQ. Trimming stripped 5 bases from V and 8 bases from J, with 10 bases between. The CDR3 covers 12 residues. The CDR3 spells CASSGGLDEQFF. In DNA form, the CDR3 reads TGTGCCAGCAGCGGGGGGCTGGATGAGCAGTTCTTC.

This clone was seen a handful of times. The V and J genes are TRBV5-1 and TRBJ2-7; 11 nucleotides align to TRBD1. Germline V gene sequence: CDR1 SGHRS, CDR2 YFSETQ. The CDR3 extends over 14 amino acids. The V segment lost 4 bases and the J segment 3 bases; nucleotides outside the gene matches: 3. The CDR3 protein is CASSHGTGGYEQYF. CDR3 DNA: TGCGCCAGCAGCCACGGGACAGGGGGCTACGAGCAGTACTTC.

This sequence joins TRBV4-1 and TRBJ1-5, with no clear D. This CDR3 has 14 residues. Germline CDR1 and CDR2: MGHRA and YSYEKL. Trimming took 3 bases from V and 2 from J, leaving 8 bases between them. The CDR3 loop is CASSHGVGNQPQHF. In DNA form, the CDR3 reads TGCGCCAGCAGCCATGGGGTGGGCAATCAGCCCCAGCATTTT.

CDR3 loop: CASSFIAGVETQYF. CDR3 bases: TGTGCCAGCAGCTTCATAGCGGGGGTAGAGACCCAGTACTTC. The chain carries TRBV7-9 and TRBJ2-5; TRBD2 matches at 9 bases. The J segment lost 4 bases and the V segment lost 3 bases, leaving 3 bases of the junction unmatched. This CDR3 contains 14 residues. CDR1 and CDR2 from the germline V gene are SEHNR and FQNEAQ (reference sequence).